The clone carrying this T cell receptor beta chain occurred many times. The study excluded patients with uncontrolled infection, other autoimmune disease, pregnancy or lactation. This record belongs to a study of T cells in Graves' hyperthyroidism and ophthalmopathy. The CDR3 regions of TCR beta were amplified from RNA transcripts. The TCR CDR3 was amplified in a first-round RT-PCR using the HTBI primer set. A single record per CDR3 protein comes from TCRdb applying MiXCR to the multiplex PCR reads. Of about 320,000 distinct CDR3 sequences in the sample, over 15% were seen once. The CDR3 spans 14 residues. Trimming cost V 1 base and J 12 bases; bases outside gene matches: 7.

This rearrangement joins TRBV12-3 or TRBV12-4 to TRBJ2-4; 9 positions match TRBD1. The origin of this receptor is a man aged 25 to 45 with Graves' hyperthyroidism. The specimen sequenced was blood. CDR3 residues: CASSLGTGTGNQYF. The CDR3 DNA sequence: TGTGCCAGCAGTTTAGGGACGGGGACAGGGAATCAGTACTTC.